The TCR beta chain described here comes from a study of blood T cells in healthy people across ages (dated by TCRdb to 2014 to 2015). Regarding the complete study: In model experiments, roughly one uniquely barcoded TCR beta cDNA molecule per two T cells was captured by template switching. Using the same blood draw, the study looked at two additional independent replicas of 1 million unique cDNA reads for two donors, one aged 18 to 30 and the other aged 80 or older. To avoid experimental bias, donors of different ages were randomly spread across the sequencing lanes. To track age-related changes in TCR beta repertoire diversity, the study relied on deep sequencing normalized with unique cDNA molecular identifiers. Four age groups were formed from the donors: young (average around 15 years), middle-aged (approximately 39), aged (about 62) and long-lived (82).

Concerning this clonotype: Its binding antigen is unknown. The input lacks base qualities; no much larger clone sits a single base away.

V is trimmed back by 8 bases and J by 3 bases, and the junction contains 8 bases that no gene match accounts for. The CDR3 has 14 amino acids, counting the end cysteine and phenylalanine. The kept DNA is CDR3 alone, 42 bases in frame from the first base. In the germline V gene, CDR1 corresponds to MGHDK and CDR2 to SYGVNS. The library was produced with 5' RACE. Data came from an Illumina HiSeq 2500. A second PCR of about 6 to 11 cycles was performed with a sample-barcoded 5' primer and a J-beta primer mix. A unique molecular identifier was introduced onto each TCR beta cDNA molecule by a template-switch 5' adaptor carrying 12 random nucleotides. At least 3 million CDR3-containing paired-end reads were obtained from each sample. The Mint cDNA synthesis kit, primed by a TRBC-specific oligonucleotide, was used to synthesize first-strand cDNA from all RNA. Following uracil-DNA glycosylase treatment, all cDNA underwent a first 18-cycle PCR with the universal primers M1SS and BC2_uni_R. From the authors' description of their analysis: For normalization, 1 million high-quality reads were randomly selected from each sample, with every read carrying a distinct molecular identifier. Reads sharing molecular identifiers were discarded rather than binned into consensus sequences. MiTCR, run with a Q25 quality threshold and the strictest error-elimination algorithm, handled CDR3 identification, clonotype clustering and error correction. Lower-bound total TCR beta diversity was estimated with a nonparametric unseen species model using Euler transformation. TCRdb reworked the public reads: Q25 trimming with fastp, MiXCR clone assembly, productive beta chains retained. Records with the same CDR3 protein are collapsed into one entry carrying the most frequent genes and DNA. TCRdb, rather than the study authors, made the V and J calls. The sample includes roughly 860,000 distinct CDR3 sequences, with 62% observed a single time. Together, the top ten hold approximately 30% of the sample.

The roughly 39 donors, aged roughly 6 to 95 years, were systemically healthy Caucasian individuals from Russia. Roughly 10 milliliters of peripheral blood were drawn from each donor into EDTA-treated Vacutainer tubes. Ficoll-Paque density-gradient centrifugation was used to isolate PBMCs, with at least 6.5 million per sample. Trizol reagent was used to extract total RNA from PBMCs, with at least 6 micrograms per sample. The percentages of naive CD45RAhigh/CD27high T cells were determined by flow cytometry on a PBMC aliquot from every donor. Study-wide findings and limitations: Since profiling was done on bulk unsorted PBMCs, naive and antigen-experienced compartments could not be conclusively compared. Observed TCR beta diversity per million T cells fell roughly linearly with age, and a significant reduction was already apparent by age roughly 40. Because donor CMV infection status was unknown, age-related changes in expanded clonotypes were potentially confounded. The percentage of naive T cells measured by flow cytometry correlated strongly with observed TCR beta diversity. Compared with the aged group, the long-lived group had more naive CD4+ T cells, fewer expanded clones and increased TCR diversity, a pattern suggesting age selection. Estimates of total diversity based on one million sequenced T cells were considered lower bounds and underestimates.

The sequence was obtained from a man aged 30 to 39 in good health. Sequenced sample: blood. The sequence is built from TRBV25-1 and TRBJ2-7, and TRBD1 aligns with 9 junction nucleotides. The CDR3 here reads CASGTGTGYYEQYF. The nucleotides are TGTGCCAGCGGCACCGGGACAGGGTACTACGAGCAGTACTTC.